The text below deals with one T cell receptor (beta chain). This clonotype was recorded many times. Its recognized antigen is unknown. Base qualities were left out, and no much larger clone turns up one base away. The data were taken from a study of CD8+CD57+ T cells in acquired aplastic anemia (dated by TCRdb to 2016 to 2019). Concerning the study at large: Extracted DNA from sorted CD4+ and CD8+ cells averaged around 3.3 ug, ranging from about 0.19 to 30 ug. An average of approximately 10 million reads for CD4+ cells and 11 million to 12 million reads for CD8+ cells was obtained from healthy donor samples. The research as a whole found: Patients and healthy controls showed no significant difference in CD8+ Simpson's diversity (P=0.060). Approximately 31 CD8+ CDR3 sequences were found in both patients and controls but appeared to be highly expressed in patients and within the immunodominant clones of the patients.

Genomic DNA served as template for TCR beta VDJ combination and CDR3 sequence profiling. An Illumina HiSeq 2000 was the platform used for TCR repertoire sequencing. Concerning the study's data processing: Repertoire assessment relied on Simpson's diversity index, CDR3 size and DJ length profiles, and TRBV/TRBJ rearrangement plots. The immunodominant clone was defined as the most abundant DNA sequence in deep sequencing data. CDR3 amino acid sequences were screened for sharing across subjects and compared with published repertoires and the VDJdb database. TCRdb reran the public reads through fastp at Q25 and MiXCR, keeping productive beta chains. Every entry covers one CDR3 protein and lists the most common genes and DNA from its rows. In this record, the V and J calls reflect TCRdb's handling and not the investigators' own analysis. For this sample there are 50,000 to 70,000 distinct CDR3 sequences; roughly 58% appear just once. Clones ranked in the top ten supply under 3% of the sample.

The CDR3 holds 15 amino acids from the cysteine to the phenylalanine. Only the CDR3 region is kept as DNA, spanning 45 bases read in frame from base 1. V and J lose 5 bases and 3 bases, and a span of 16 bases separates them. The germline V gene gives CDR1 as MNHNS and CDR2 as SASEGT. The study deep-sequenced TCR repertoires of sorted CD4+ and CD8+ blood T cells from severe aplastic anemia patients and healthy subjects. Ficoll-Paque density gradient centrifugation was used to isolate peripheral blood mononuclear cells. Before DNA extraction, CD4+ and CD8+ T cells were sorted by FACS or by magnetic beads.

The sequence derives from a human donor in good health, serving as a control. The sequenced material came from sorted CD4+, CD8+, or CD8+CD57+ T cells (not recorded which) from PBMCs. The V gene is TRBV6-1 and the J gene is TRBJ1-2, with a tentative D gene TRBD1 over 5 matching bases. The CDR3 corresponds to CASSQTALGDYGYTF. The sequence in DNA is TGTGCCAGCAGTCAAACAGCCCTAGGGGACTATGGCTACACCTTC.